This is a list of T cell receptor beta chains from one sample in a study of cytomegalovirus exposure and HLA in healthy donors. Some clones are missing from TCRdb's copy, which holds only in-frame ones; the method was immunoSEQ multiplex PCR. The sample lists about 180,000 clones; approximately 80% were seen once. The material sequenced was PBMCs. The receptors shown here come from a girl aged 10 to 17 in good health and CMV-seropositive. The conserved cysteine and the conserved F or W are not part of the CDR3 here. Fields, in order: V gene, clone size, J gene, CDR3 protein. Clone size is stated in some rows and not others, as once, few, many or a class when expanded.

v_gene: TRBV27; abundance: .; j_gene: TRBJ2-3; CDR3aa: ASSLNRGRITDTQY
v_gene: TRBV7-3; abundance: .; j_gene: TRBJ2-3; CDR3aa: ASSLTTSGRADTQY
v_gene: TRBV5-4; abundance: few; j_gene: TRBJ2-3; CDR3aa: ASSALAGETSTDTQY
v_gene: TRBV5-1; abundance: .; j_gene: TRBJ2-4; CDR3aa: ASSSDAEGNIQY
v_gene: TRBV7-9; abundance: .; j_gene: TRBJ2-7; CDR3aa: ASSFAGQLSYEQY
v_gene: TRBV7-8; abundance: once; j_gene: TRBJ2-7; CDR3aa: ASSRGPGSYEQY
v_gene: TRBV19; abundance: .; j_gene: TRBJ1-5; CDR3aa: ASSPSRTRGNQPQH
v_gene: TRBV5-6; abundance: .; j_gene: TRBJ2-3; CDR3aa: ASSSDGGVSTDTQY
v_gene: TRBV5-6; abundance: .; j_gene: TRBJ1-5; CDR3aa: ASSPSFGQGRGNQPQH
v_gene: TRBV10-2; abundance: .; j_gene: TRBJ2-2; CDR3aa: ASSEMGGSLRAGELF
v_gene: TRBV6-6; abundance: few; j_gene: TRBJ1-5; CDR3aa: ASSLPSSGGQPQH
v_gene: TRBV19; abundance: .; j_gene: TRBJ2-7; CDR3aa: ASSIDSRGEQY
v_gene: TRBV4-2; abundance: .; j_gene: TRBJ2-7; CDR3aa: ASSQGLARGAAYEQY
v_gene: TRBV27; abundance: .; j_gene: TRBJ2-7; CDR3aa: ASSWQGNFNEQY
v_gene: TRBV14; abundance: .; j_gene: TRBJ2-5; CDR3aa: ASSQAPQETQY
v_gene: TRBV7-6; abundance: .; j_gene: TRBJ1-5; CDR3aa: ASSLALGGQPQH
v_gene: TRBV6-6; abundance: .; j_gene: TRBJ2-7; CDR3aa: ASTPSRQY
v_gene: TRBV5-4; abundance: .; j_gene: TRBJ2-5; CDR3aa: ASSLNVGLRETQY
v_gene: TRBV6-5; abundance: .; j_gene: TRBJ1-1; CDR3aa: ASSYSRVGNTEAF
v_gene: TRBV5-6; abundance: .; j_gene: TRBJ1-2; CDR3aa: ASSSRTGEFYGYT
v_gene: TRBV4-3; abundance: .; j_gene: TRBJ2-7; CDR3aa: ASSQGRTSPLEQY
v_gene: TRBV6-5; abundance: .; j_gene: TRBJ2-1; CDR3aa: ASRQIRTSGDEQF
v_gene: TRBV9; abundance: .; j_gene: TRBJ2-6; CDR3aa: ASSSIGANVLT
v_gene: TRBV28; abundance: .; j_gene: TRBJ2-5; CDR3aa: ASSITGAGGTQY
v_gene: TRBV4-2; abundance: .; j_gene: TRBJ1-5; CDR3aa: ASSQGGRGDNQPQH
v_gene: TRBV2; abundance: many; j_gene: TRBJ2-4; CDR3aa: ASSERDRDIQY
v_gene: TRBV7-9; abundance: .; j_gene: TRBJ2-3; CDR3aa: ASSAGTSGTDTQY
v_gene: TRBV5-4; abundance: .; j_gene: TRBJ2-7; CDR3aa: ASSLNGLVYHEQY
v_gene: TRBV10-3; abundance: .; j_gene: TRBJ2-3; CDR3aa: AISTSGSADTQY
v_gene: TRBV19; abundance: .; j_gene: TRBJ1-2; CDR3aa: ASFRGQAYGYT
v_gene: TRBV7-8; abundance: .; j_gene: TRBJ2-3; CDR3aa: ASSLYRAGGRTDTQY
v_gene: TRBV19; abundance: .; j_gene: TRBJ1-5; CDR3aa: ASRSTGSNQPQH
v_gene: TRBV21-1; abundance: .; j_gene: TRBJ1-1; CDR3aa: ASSKELAAYTLNTEAF
v_gene: TRBV7-9; abundance: .; j_gene: TRBJ1-2; CDR3aa: ASSSGTGDYGYT
v_gene: TRBV27; abundance: .; j_gene: TRBJ2-1; CDR3aa: ASSLTSEGGYNEQF
v_gene: TRBV4-1; abundance: .; j_gene: TRBJ1-2; CDR3aa: ASRDFRADYGYT
v_gene: TRBV14; abundance: once; j_gene: TRBJ1-2; CDR3aa: ASSSTGTAAHT
v_gene: TRBV5-1; abundance: .; j_gene: TRBJ2-5; CDR3aa: ASSYFYLGLAGVQTQY
v_gene: TRBV4-2; abundance: .; j_gene: TRBJ1-2; CDR3aa: ASSQDRPTGGYT
v_gene: TRBV5-1; abundance: .; j_gene: TRBJ2-2; CDR3aa: ASSLGRNTGELF
v_gene: TRBV30; abundance: .; j_gene: TRBJ2-7; CDR3aa: AWSVRTAFPTYEQY
v_gene: TRBV5-5; abundance: .; j_gene: TRBJ2-2; CDR3aa: ASSLAVRRNTGELF
v_gene: TRBV5-8; abundance: .; j_gene: TRBJ2-7; CDR3aa: ASTSGDAYEQY
v_gene: TRBV7-9; abundance: once; j_gene: TRBJ2-7; CDR3aa: ASSFWRESSEQY
v_gene: TRBV6-4; abundance: .; j_gene: TRBJ1-5; CDR3aa: ASSDSGTSQPQH
v_gene: TRBV9; abundance: .; j_gene: TRBJ1-1; CDR3aa: ASKGGTEAF
v_gene: TRBV10-3; abundance: .; j_gene: TRBJ1-2; CDR3aa: AISDPDRGISNYGYT
v_gene: TRBV29-1; abundance: .; j_gene: TRBJ2-1; CDR3aa: SVEVNRVRDNEQF
v_gene: TRBV19; abundance: .; j_gene: TRBJ2-6; CDR3aa: ASSPGHTSGANVLT
v_gene: TRBV19; abundance: .; j_gene: TRBJ1-1; CDR3aa: ASSMRGGEAF
v_gene: TRBV6-5; abundance: few; j_gene: TRBJ1-2; CDR3aa: AHTSIECRGYT
v_gene: TRBV5-6; abundance: .; j_gene: TRBJ1-4; CDR3aa: ASSRGWTANEKLF
v_gene: TRBV7-5; abundance: .; j_gene: TRBJ2-3; CDR3aa: ARREPGLAGEGTDTQY
v_gene: TRBV4-3; abundance: few; j_gene: TRBJ2-7; CDR3aa: ASSQDWAAREQY
v_gene: TRBV19; abundance: .; j_gene: TRBJ1-5; CDR3aa: ASTRDNRYNQPQH
v_gene: TRBV5-1; abundance: .; j_gene: TRBJ1-1; CDR3aa: ASSFGTLFNTEAF
v_gene: TRBV7-3; abundance: .; j_gene: TRBJ2-1; CDR3aa: ASSLQLAGEQF
v_gene: TRBV7-9; abundance: few; j_gene: TRBJ2-1; CDR3aa: ASSPPAGASYNEQF